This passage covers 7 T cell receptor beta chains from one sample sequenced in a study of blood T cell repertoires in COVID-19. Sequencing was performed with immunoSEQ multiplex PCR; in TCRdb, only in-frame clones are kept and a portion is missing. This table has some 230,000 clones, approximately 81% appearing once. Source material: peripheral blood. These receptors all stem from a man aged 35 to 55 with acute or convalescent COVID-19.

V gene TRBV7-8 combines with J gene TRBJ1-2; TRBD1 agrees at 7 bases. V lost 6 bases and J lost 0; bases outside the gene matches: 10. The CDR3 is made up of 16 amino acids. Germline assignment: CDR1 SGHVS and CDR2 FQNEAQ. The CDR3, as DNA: TGTGCCAGCAGTCTATGGAACAGGGGACCTAACTATGGCTACACCTTC. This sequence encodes CASSLWNRGPNYGYTF.

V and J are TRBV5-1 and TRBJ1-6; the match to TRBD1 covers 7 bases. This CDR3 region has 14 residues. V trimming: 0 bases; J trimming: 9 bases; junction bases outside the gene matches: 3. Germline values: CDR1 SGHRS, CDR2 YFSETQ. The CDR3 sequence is CASSLEGQPSPLHF. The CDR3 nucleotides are TGCGCCAGCAGCTTGGAGGGACAGCCTTCACCCCTCCACTTT.

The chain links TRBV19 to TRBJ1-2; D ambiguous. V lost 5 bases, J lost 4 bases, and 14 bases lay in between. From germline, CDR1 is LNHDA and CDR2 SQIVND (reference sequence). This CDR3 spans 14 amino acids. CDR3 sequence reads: CASSSRESAYGYTF. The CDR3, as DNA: TGTGCCAGTAGTTCCCGGGAGTCAGCCTATGGCTACACCTTC.

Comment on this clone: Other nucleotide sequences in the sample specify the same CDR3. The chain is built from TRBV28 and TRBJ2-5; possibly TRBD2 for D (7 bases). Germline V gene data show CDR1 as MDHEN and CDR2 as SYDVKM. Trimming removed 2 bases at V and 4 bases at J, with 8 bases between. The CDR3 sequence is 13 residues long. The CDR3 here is CASSLRGGETQYF. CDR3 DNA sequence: TGTGCCAGCAGTTTAAGGGGGGGAGAGACCCAGTACTTC.

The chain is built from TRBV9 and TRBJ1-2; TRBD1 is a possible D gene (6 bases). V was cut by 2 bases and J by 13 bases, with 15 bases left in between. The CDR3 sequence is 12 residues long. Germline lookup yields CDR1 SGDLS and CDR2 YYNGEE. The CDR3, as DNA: TGTGCCAGCAGCGTGGACAGAAAGTCCTTCACCTTC. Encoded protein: CASSVDRKSFTF.

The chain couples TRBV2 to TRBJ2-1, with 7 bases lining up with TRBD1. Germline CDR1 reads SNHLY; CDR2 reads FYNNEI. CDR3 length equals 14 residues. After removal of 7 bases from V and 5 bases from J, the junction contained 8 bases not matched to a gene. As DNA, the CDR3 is TGTGCCAGCAAAAAGGGGGCTGGTCACAATGAGCAGTTCTTC. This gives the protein CASKKGAGHNEQFF.

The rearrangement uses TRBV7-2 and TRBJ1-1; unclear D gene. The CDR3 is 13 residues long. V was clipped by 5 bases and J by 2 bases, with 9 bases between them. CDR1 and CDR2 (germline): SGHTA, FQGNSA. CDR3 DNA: TGTGCCAGCAGCGGAGGACTAAACACTGAAGCTTTCTTT. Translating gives CASSGGLNTEAFF.